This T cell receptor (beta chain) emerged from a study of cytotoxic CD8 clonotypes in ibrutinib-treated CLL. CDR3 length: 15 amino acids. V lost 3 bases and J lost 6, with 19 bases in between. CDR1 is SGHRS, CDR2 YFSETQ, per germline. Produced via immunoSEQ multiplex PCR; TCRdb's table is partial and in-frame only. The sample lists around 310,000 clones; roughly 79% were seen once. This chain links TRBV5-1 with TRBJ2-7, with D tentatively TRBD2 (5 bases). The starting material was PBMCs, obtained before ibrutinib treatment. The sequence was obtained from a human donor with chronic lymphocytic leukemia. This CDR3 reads CASSSSAGEMGEQYF. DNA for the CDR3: TGCGCCAGCAGCTCCTCCGCGGGTGAAATGGGCGAGCAGTACTTC.